This passage covers 17 T cell receptor beta chains from one sample sequenced in a study of blood T cell repertoires in COVID-19. Assay used: immunoSEQ multiplex PCR; TCRdb lists only in-frame clones, some missing. The sample has about 230,000 clones, roughly four fifths seen once. Sequenced material: peripheral blood. The receptors were sampled from a woman aged 50 to 60 with acute or convalescent COVID-19.

The chain employs TRBV6-1 and TRBJ1-1; unclear D gene. Germline loops: CDR1 MNHNS, CDR2 SASEGT. V lost 2 bases and J 5 bases, leaving 12 bases between the germline ends. This CDR3 contains 14 residues. CDR3 amino acids: CASSERIPGTEAFF. Here the CDR3 DNA reads TGTGCCAGCAGTGAACGTATTCCCGGGACTGAAGCTTTCTTT.

The CDR3 DNA is TGCGCCAGCAGCCAAGCGGGGGGCGCAAGCACAGATACGCAGTATTTT. Translation: CASSQAGGASTDTQYF. J is TRBJ2-3 and V is TRBV4-1; D might be TRBD2 (7 bases). The CDR3 consists of 16 residues. V was cut by 1 base and J by 0 bases, with 11 bases left in between. Germline V gene sequence: CDR1 MGHRA, CDR2 YSYEKL.

The chain recombines TRBV25-1 with TRBJ2-7; D unresolved. V gave up 3 bases and J gave up 3 bases, with 6 bases separating them. Germline CDR1 is MGHDK and CDR2 is SYGVNS. The CDR3 consists of 12 residues. CDR3 region: CASSDMSYEQYF. CDR3 sequence (DNA): TGTGCCAGCAGTGATATGAGCTACGAGCAGTACTTC.

V and J are TRBV6-5 and TRBJ1-1, with 9 positions matching TRBD1. Germline values: CDR1 MNHEY, CDR2 SVGAGI. V dropped 6 bases and J dropped 6; count of bases not matched to a gene: 5. The CDR3 is made up of 13 amino acids. CDR3: CASRKQGAAEAFF. The CDR3 coding sequence is TGTGCCAGCAGAAAACAGGGGGCCGCTGAAGCTTTCTTT.

This chain connects TRBV4-1 to TRBJ2-1; 15 bases fit TRBD2. In germline, CDR1 is MGHRA, CDR2 YSYEKL. This CDR3 has 15 amino acids. J lost 7 bases, V lost 8 bases, and 6 bases had no gene match. The CDR3 DNA sequence: TGCGCCAGCGGCACCGGGACTAGCGGGAGGAATGAGCAGTTCTTC. Translating it yields CASGTGTSGRNEQFF.

The chain employs TRBV28 and TRBJ1-3; possibly TRBD1 for D (5 bases). Trimming pared 2 bases from V and 2 bases from J, leaving 22 bases between. The CDR3 totals 19 residues. The germline V gene encodes CDR1 MDHEN and CDR2 SYDVKM. Here the CDR3 reads CASSLGAEWRPLAGNTIYF. Here the CDR3 DNA reads TGTGCCAGCAGTTTAGGGGCCGAATGGCGGCCTTTGGCTGGAAACACCATATATTTT.

The chain recombines TRBV24-1 with TRBJ2-1, with 11 bases fitting TRBD2. J gave up 7 bases and V 2 bases, and 9 bases lay outside the gene matches. Germline CDR1 and CDR2: KGHDR and SFDVKD. The CDR3 length is 17 residues. The CDR3 loop is CATSDSDSGRVRNEQFF. As DNA, the CDR3 is TGTGCCACCAGTGATTCTGATAGCGGGAGGGTGAGGAATGAGCAGTTCTTC.

The gene calls are TRBV4-1 and TRBJ1-6; D remains unclear. The CDR3 consists of 14 residues. Looked up from germline, CDR1 is MGHRA and CDR2 is YSYEKL. V gave up 4 bases and J gave up 5 bases, with 9 bases separating them. The CDR3 region is CASSPGTDNSPLHF. The CDR3 DNA sequence: TGCGCCAGCAGCCCGGGAACAGATAATTCACCCCTCCACTTT.

The genes are TRBV6-1 and TRBJ1-2; D ambiguous. Germline CDR1 and CDR2: MNHNS and SASEGT. The CDR3 totals 11 residues. V lost 3 bases to trimming and J lost 12 bases, with 11 bases between them. For the CDR3, the DNA is TGTGCCAGCAGTGAGTGGCAGGCCGACACCTTC. Translated: CASSEWQADTF.

The J gene is TRBJ1-2, the V gene TRBV7-2, with a tentative D call TRBD1 (5 bases). V dropped 4 bases and J dropped 8 bases, with 20 bases sitting between them. From germline, CDR1 is SGHTA and CDR2 FQGNSA. There are 15 residues in the CDR3. This chain's CDR3 is CASSSRRLTDSGYTF. Here the CDR3 DNA reads TGTGCCAGCAGCTCCAGGCGCCTGACAGATTCCGGCTACACCTTC.

In DNA, the CDR3 is TGTGCCAGCAGCGTAGTCGGGGGGGCCGTCTATGATGAGCAGTTCTTC. This sequence encodes CASSVVGGAVYDEQFF. The rearrangement links TRBV9 to TRBJ2-1; 8 nucleotides match TRBD2. CDR3 length: 16 amino acids. The junction had 10 bases not matched to a gene; V was cut back by 0 bases and J by 8 bases. The germline V gene encodes CDR1 SGDLS and CDR2 YYNGEE.

The V call is TRBV7-2, the J call TRBJ2-5; the match to TRBD1 covers 10 bases. V was clipped by 4 bases and J by 1 base; unmatched bases: 3. Germline V gene data show CDR1 as SGHTA and CDR2 as FQGNSA. The length of the CDR3 is 15 residues. As DNA, the CDR3 is TGTGCCAGCAGCTCCGACAGGGGGCTCCAAGAGACCCAGTACTTC. It is translated as CASSSDRGLQETQYF.

The genes are TRBV30 and TRBJ2-3; 7 bases are shared with TRBD2. The CDR3 consists of 14 residues. Germline V gene sequence: CDR1 GTSNPN, CDR2 SVGIG (reference sequence). V shed 0 bases and J 4 bases; nucleotides not matched to a gene: 4. CDR3 nucleotide sequence: TGTGCCTGGAGTGTAAGGAGCGGGGCAGATACGCAGTATTTT. Translation gives CAWSVRSGADTQYF.

V gene TRBV7-2 combines with J gene TRBJ2-1; D possibly corresponds to TRBD1 (6 bases). The CDR3 contains 15 residues. Trimming left V 1 base short and J 7 bases short, with 14 bases between. Germline-derived CDR1 and CDR2 are SGHTA and FQGNSA. DNA for the CDR3: TGTGCCAGCAGCTTAGACCCCGGGACACAGAATGAGCAGTTCTTC. Its translation: CASSLDPGTQNEQFF.

The V call is TRBV5-1, the J call TRBJ1-6; D is unresolved. The CDR3 spans 13 residues. Between the trimmed V and J ends, which lost 2 bases and 7 bases, there was a span of 7 bases. In germline, CDR1 is SGHRS, CDR2 YFSETQ. The CDR3 here is CASSFDGNSPLHF. The CDR3 region has the DNA TGCGCCAGCAGCTTCGACGGGAATTCACCCCTCCACTTT.

This clone was counted a few times. The chain is built from TRBV7-9 and TRBJ1-1; no definite D call. The CDR3 loop spans 14 amino acids. Deletions cut 4 bases from V and 3 bases from J, with 12 bases between. Germline V CDR1 and CDR2: SEHNR, FQNEAQ (reference sequence). The CDR3 DNA reads TGTGCCAGCAGCTCCCGAGGGCAGTACACTGAAGCTTTCTTT. Protein: CASSSRGQYTEAFF.

The rearrangement links TRBV7-9 to TRBJ1-2; possible D gene TRBD1, 6 bases. There are 13 residues in the CDR3. V lost 3 bases and J lost 8, with 13 bases in between. CDR1 is SEHNR, CDR2 FQNEAQ, per germline (reference sequence). The CDR3 DNA sequence: TGTGCCAGCAGCTTGCAGGGGATGGAAGGCTACACCTTC. Translated, it gives CASSLQGMEGYTF. The entire variable domain, with the rest obtained from reference TRBV7-9 and TRBJ1-2, is as follows: DTGVSQNPRHKITKRGQNVTFRCDPISEHNRLYWYRQTLGQGPEFLTYFQNEAQLEKSRLLSDRFSAERPKGSFSTLEIQRTEQGDSAMYLCASSLQGMEGYTFGSGTRLTVV.